This TCR beta chain is drawn from a study of cytomegalovirus exposure and HLA in healthy donors. Looking at the study overall: A subsequent analysis stated that the 120 or so validation repertoires were run on the same platform as the 550 to 750 first-cohort repertoires. Broader study findings: CMV antigen specificity of a few CMV-associated chains was confirmed in vitro. Later, an analysis found that TCR clusters from the first cohort tended to co-occur in the 120 or so validation repertoires. As was reported, the classifier diagnosed cytomegalovirus status with high specificity and sensitivity.

A remark on this clone: What it binds is not known.

The data were produced by immunoSEQ multiplex PCR, yet TCRdb's version contains in-frame clones alone and is incomplete. There are some 200,000 clones in the sample; roughly nine tenths occur only once, and approximately 7% lies in the top ten. This CDR3 is 15 amino acids long. V dropped 4 bases and J dropped 2 bases, with 14 bases sitting between them. Per germline, CDR1 PRHDT and CDR2 FYEKMQ (reference sequence). The rearrangement uses TRBV13 and TRBJ1-1, with a weak D call TRBD1 (5 bases). The sample was PBMCs. The sequence came from a man aged 25-45 years in good health and CMV-seropositive. For the CDR3, the DNA is TGTGCCAGCAGCTGGCCCGGGGGAGTAAACACTGAAGCTTTCTTT. Translating gives CASSWPGGVNTEAFF. Drawing the rest from reference TRBV13 and TRBJ1-1, the complete variable domain is AAGVIQSPRHLIKEKRETATLKCYPIPRHDTVYWYQQGPGQDPQFLISFYEKMQSDKGSIPDRFSAQQFSDYHSELNMSSLELGDSALYFCASSWPGGVNTEAFFGQGTRLTVV.